One and the same sample provided the 20 T cell receptor beta chains below, sequenced in a study of T cell repertoires in cytomegalovirus infection. TCRdb used MiXCR to reprocess the reads, holding one entry per CDR3 protein. The sample consists of about 60,000 distinct CDR3 sequences, around 34% of them appearing once. No antigen is known for these receptors. The sequencing sample was made of PBMCs, sequenced either directly or after in vitro stimulation (not recorded which). The receptors were gathered from a human donor in good health (CMV status not recorded). Some clones in this sample may be carry-over from other donors' samples.

This sequence joins TRBV2 and TRBJ2-1; TRBD2 aligns across 16 bases. V was pared by 7 bases and J by 0 bases, with 12 bases of the junction left unmatched. This CDR3 is built from 20 residues. Germline V gene lookup returns CDR1 SNHLY and CDR2 FYNNEI. This CDR3 is CASTHLKGLAGGLSYNEQFF. In nucleotides, the CDR3 is TGTGCCAGCACCCACCTAAAGGGACTAGCGGGGGGGCTCTCCTACAATGAGCAGTTCTTC.

The V call is TRBV28, the J call TRBJ2-3; weak D call: TRBD1 (5 bases). The germline V gene has CDR1 MDHEN and CDR2 SYDVKM. The CDR3 runs to 12 residues. V lost 6 bases to trimming and J lost 4 bases, with 8 bases between them. CDR3 sequence (DNA): TGTGCCAGCAGGGTACAGGCAGATACGCAGTATTTT. This sequence encodes CASRVQADTQYF. The entire variable domain, with the rest obtained from reference TRBV28 and TRBJ2-3, is as follows: DVKVTQSSRYLVKRTGEKVFLECVQDMDHENMFWYRQDPGLGLRLIYFSYDVKMKEKGDIPEGYSVSREKKERFSLILESASTNQTSMYLCASRVQADTQYFGPGTRLTVL.

The V call is TRBV7-8, the J call TRBJ2-5; D is ambiguous. CDR3 length equals 13 residues. CDR1 SGHVS and CDR2 FQNEAQ come from the germline V gene. V was trimmed by 0 bases and J by 7 bases, leaving 9 bases between them. The CDR3 sequence is CASSLAELATQYF. The CDR3 DNA reads TGTGCCAGCAGCTTAGCAGAATTGGCGACCCAGTACTTC.

The rearrangement joins TRBV5-4 to TRBJ1-1, with D tentatively TRBD1 (6 bases). Germline values: CDR1 SGHNT, CDR2 YYREEE (reference sequence). V was trimmed by 4 bases and J by 5 bases, leaving 24 bases between them. This CDR3 region has 17 residues. The CDR3, as DNA: TGTGCCAGCAGCCCCCGGGACAAAAGGCCCTCGGGGACTGAAGCTTTCTTT. Translated, it gives CASSPRDKRPSGTEAFF.

The J gene is TRBJ2-7, the V gene TRBV27; D may be TRBD2 (5 bases). Trimming cost V 8 bases and J 7 bases, with 24 bases left between them. The germline gives CDR1 MNHEY, CDR2 SMNVEV (reference sequence). There are 15 residues in the CDR3. The CDR3 sequence is CASAPLYSPEGEQYF. CDR3 coding DNA: TGTGCCAGCGCCCCTCTCTATTCTCCCGAGGGAGAGCAGTACTTC.

This clonotype was counted only a few times. V and J are TRBV4-1 and TRBJ1-1, with 8 bases identical to TRBD1. Losses at the gene ends were 5 bases for V and 5 bases for J; bases not matched to a gene: 4. The CDR3 has 13 residues. Germline CDR1 reads MGHRA; CDR2 reads YSYEKL. The CDR3 DNA sequence: TGCGCCAGCAGCGGACAGGGAGAAACTGAAGCTTTCTTT. It specifies CASSGQGETEAFF.

The chain links TRBV2 to TRBJ2-5; D is unclear. V lost 5 bases and J 4 bases, leaving 11 bases between the germline ends. The CDR3 spans 13 residues. Germline CDR1 SNHLY, CDR2 FYNNEI. The CDR3 sequence is CASSQIHRETQYF. The CDR3, as DNA: TGTGCCAGCAGTCAAATCCACCGAGAGACCCAGTACTTC.

At least ten counts were recorded for this clonotype. The gene calls are TRBV5-1 and TRBJ2-7, with D unclear. With 4 bases removed from V and 0 bases from J, the gap between germline ends came to 11 bases. The CDR3 loop spans 14 amino acids. The germline CDR1 and CDR2 sequences are SGHRS and YFSETQ. CDR3 nucleotide sequence: TGCGCCAGCAGCCTCTCGACAACCTCCTACGAGCAGTACTTC. This gives the protein CASSLSTTSYEQYF.

This sequence joins TRBV10-3 and TRBJ2-3; 10 bases fit TRBD2. The CDR3 spans 17 residues. The V gene end was trimmed by 3 bases and the J gene end by 2 bases; junction bases not matched to a gene: 8. CDR1 ENHRY and CDR2 SYGVKD come from the germline V gene. CDR3 in amino acids: CAISEAASGGNTDTQYF. The CDR3 bases are TGTGCCATCAGTGAAGCCGCTAGCGGGGGAAACACAGATACGCAGTATTTT.

The rearrangement links TRBV19 to TRBJ2-3, with D possibly matching TRBD1 (5 bases). Germline CDR1 and CDR2: LNHDA and SQIVND (reference sequence). V was trimmed by 4 bases and J by 0 bases, leaving 11 bases between them. This CDR3 contains 15 residues. The CDR3 loop is CASSTRVTSTDTQYF. In nucleotides, the CDR3 is TGTGCCAGTAGTACCAGGGTAACTAGCACAGATACGCAGTATTTT.

J is TRBJ2-3 and V is TRBV7-2, with 9 bases fitting TRBD2. Germline CDR1 and CDR2: SGHTA and FQGNSA. With V trimmed by 2 bases and J by 2 bases, 2 bases remained unmatched. This CDR3 is 15 amino acids long. The CDR3 DNA follows: TGTGCCAGCAGCTTACGGACTAGCGACACAGATACGCAGTATTTT. Translating gives CASSLRTSDTDTQYF.

The rearrangement uses TRBV7-6 and TRBJ2-5, with D possibly TRBD2 on 5 matching bases. Trimming pared 5 bases from V and 1 base from J, leaving 11 bases between. Germline V gene lookup returns CDR1 SGHVS and CDR2 FNYEAQ. The CDR3 length is 14 residues. The CDR3 reads CASSLLVAQETQYF. The CDR3 DNA is TGTGCCAGCAGCCTACTAGTGGCCCAAGAGACCCAGTACTTC.

CDR3: CASSPRQGRGGYTF. The CDR3 DNA follows: TGTGCCAGCAGCCCACGTCAGGGGCGAGGCGGCTACACCTTC. V is TRBV7-9 and J is TRBJ1-2; perhaps TRBD1 as D (6 bases). The CDR3 runs to 14 residues. Germline CDR1 is SEHNR and CDR2 is FQNEAQ (reference sequence). The V end was cut by 5 bases, the J end by 8 bases, with 18 bases between.

The rearrangement links TRBV7-8 to TRBJ1-4; TRBD1 matches at 8 bases. Germline V CDR1 and CDR2: SGHVS, FQNEAQ. The junction had 11 bases not matched to a gene; V was cut back by 5 bases and J by 0 bases. The CDR3 runs to 18 residues. The CDR3 nucleotides are TGTGCCAGCAGCGAATACCGGGACAGGAGAACAACTAATGAAAAACTGTTTTTT. Its translation: CASSEYRDRRTTNEKLFF.

The genes are TRBV2 and TRBJ1-4, with 8 bases identical to TRBD1. CDR1 is SNHLY, CDR2 FYNNEI, per germline. V lost 6 bases to trimming and J lost 8 bases; unmatched junction nucleotides: 11. This CDR3 spans 15 amino acids. Written as DNA, the CDR3 is TGTGCCAGCAGCTACCTTCAGGGGGCGCCGGAAAAACTGTTTTTT. This sequence encodes CASSYLQGAPEKLFF.

This clonotype was seen many times. The genes are TRBV7-8 and TRBJ1-1, with TRBD1 identical over 9 bases. Germline assignment: CDR1 SGHVS and CDR2 FQNEAQ. Losses at the gene ends were 5 bases for V and 5 bases for J; bases not matched to a gene: 9. The CDR3 is made up of 15 amino acids. CDR3 loop: CASSGPGQGGTEAFF. The DNA of the CDR3 is TGTGCCAGCAGCGGTCCGGGACAGGGAGGTACTGAAGCTTTCTTT.

The CDR3 DNA reads TGTGCCAGCAGCTCCCCATCCGATACGCAGTATTTT. Translated: CASSSPSDTQYF. This chain uses TRBV7-6 with TRBJ2-3; D gene uncertain. The V gene's germline CDR1 is SGHVS and CDR2 FNYEAQ. This CDR3 is 12 amino acids long. Trimming stripped 4 bases from V and 6 bases from J, with 8 bases between. Full variable domain (remainder filled in from reference TRBV7-6 and TRBJ2-3): GAGVSQSPRYKVTKRGQDVALRCDPISGHVSLYWYRQALGQGPEFLTYFNYEAQQDKSGLPNDRFSAERPEGSISTLTIQRTEQRDSAMYRCASSSPSDTQYFGPGTRLTVL.

CDR3 residues: CASSLFGMRGNTEAFF. For the CDR3, the DNA is TGTGCCAGCAGTCTGTTTGGTATGAGGGGAAACACTGAAGCTTTCTTT. This chain connects TRBV6-2 or TRBV6-3 to TRBJ1-1; tentative D call: TRBD1 (5 bases). With 5 bases removed from V and 2 bases from J, the gap between germline ends came to 18 bases. CDR1 and CDR2 from the germline V gene are MNHEY and SVGEGT. This CDR3 comprises 16 residues.

This clonotype appeared a few times. The chain employs TRBV11-2 and TRBJ1-2; D is unresolved. CDR1 and CDR2 from the germline V gene are SGHAT and FQNNGV. This CDR3 has 13 amino acids. Trimming took off 1 base at V and 8 bases at J, with 11 bases between the two ends. This CDR3 is CASSLGGFEGYTF. CDR3 nucleotide sequence: TGTGCCAGCAGCTTAGGAGGGTTTGAAGGCTACACCTTC.

V and J are TRBV30 and TRBJ2-7; 12 nucleotides align to TRBD2. V dropped 4 bases and J dropped 5; count of bases not matched to a gene: 12. The germline CDR1 and CDR2 sequences are GTSNPN and SVGIG (reference sequence). The CDR3 extends over 16 amino acids. This CDR3 is CAWIPSGRAKFHEQYF. The CDR3 DNA follows: TGTGCCTGGATTCCTAGCGGGAGGGCCAAGTTCCACGAGCAGTACTTC. The full variable domain, its missing parts supplied by reference TRBV30 and TRBJ2-7, is SQTIHQWPATLVQPVGSPLSLECTVEGTSNPNLYWYRQAAGRGLQLLFYSVGIGQISSEVPQNLSASRPQDRQFILSSKKLLLSDSGFYLCAWIPSGRAKFHEQYFGPGTRLTVT.